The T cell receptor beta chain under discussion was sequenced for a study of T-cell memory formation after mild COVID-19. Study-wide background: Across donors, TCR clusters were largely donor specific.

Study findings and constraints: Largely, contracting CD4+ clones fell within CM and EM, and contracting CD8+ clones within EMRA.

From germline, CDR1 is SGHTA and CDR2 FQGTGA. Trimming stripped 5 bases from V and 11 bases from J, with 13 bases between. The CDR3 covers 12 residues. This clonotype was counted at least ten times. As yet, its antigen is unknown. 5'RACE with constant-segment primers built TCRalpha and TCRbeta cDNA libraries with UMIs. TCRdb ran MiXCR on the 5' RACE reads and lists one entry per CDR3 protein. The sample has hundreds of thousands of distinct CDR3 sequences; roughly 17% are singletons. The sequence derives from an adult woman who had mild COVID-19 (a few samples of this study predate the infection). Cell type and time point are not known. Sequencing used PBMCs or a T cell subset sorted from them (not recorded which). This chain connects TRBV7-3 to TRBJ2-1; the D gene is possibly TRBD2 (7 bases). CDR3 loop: CASSLSGGKQFF. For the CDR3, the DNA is TGTGCCAGCAGCCTATCGGGGGGCAAGCAGTTCTTC.